Sequencing of this T cell receptor beta chain was carried out in a study of regulatory T cells in long-lasting Graves disease (dated by TCRdb to the early 2020s). Turning to the overall study: Newly diagnosed Graves' disease patients had taken antithyroid drugs for less than 3 months. Peripheral blood TCR sequencing and RNA sequencing compared persistent Graves' disease patients with newly diagnosed Graves' disease patients. The study was registered as a clinical trial and conducted in China. TCR sequencing covered some 13 persistent and roughly 20 newly diagnosed Graves' disease patients, 33 samples in total. Results the study describes overall, beyond this receptor: The authors noted that the small sample size was a limitation that may lower accuracy. Lower TCR Shannon entropy and fewer highly expanded clones were observed in persistent Graves' disease patients than in newly diagnosed patients, which suggested clonal expansion. TRBV28, TRBJ1-2 and TRBJ2-5 were preferentially used in persistent disease, while TRBV20-1 and TRBJ2-1 were favored in newly diagnosed disease. The study examined only peripheral blood because the primary lesion, thyroid tissue, could not be accessed. Sequencing and analysis were limited to the TCR beta chain. A larger number of public clonotypes was shared among persistent patients (over 2,500) than among newly diagnosed patients (around 890).

The junction carries 13 bases between V and J, which are trimmed by 2 bases and 5 bases respectively. The germline V gene encodes CDR1 SGHDT and CDR2 YYEEEE. The CDR3 contains 15 residues, cysteine and phenylalanine counted. Only the CDR3 DNA stays, 45 bases, in frame from base 1. What this sample's time point label stands for: newly diagnosed GD, antithyroid drugs for less than 3 months. For both TCR sequencing and RNA sequencing, RNA was extracted from PBMCs in TRIzol. The diagnosis of Graves' disease was made according to American Thyroid Association guidelines. The patients came from an endocrinology department in Xi'an, China. From each patient, nine milliliters of peripheral blood was collected into an EDTA anticoagulant tube. Ficoll Paque Plus density gradient separation was used to isolate PBMCs, and no further T cell sorting was performed. RNA quality was checked with an Agilent 2100 Bioanalyzer and agarose gel, and concentration with a NanoDrop 2000.

Remarks on this clonotype: The clone's antigen remains unknown. No base-level quality is on record; no much larger clone is a single base apart.

The library relied on multiplex PCR. TCRdb names Illumina HiSeq 4000 as the instrument used. CDR3 regions were amplified by Arm-PCR with iRepertoire HTBI primers to construct TCR beta libraries. Gel purification was performed on PCR products prior to sequencing. From the authors' description of their analysis: A total of under 80 TRBV and approximately 15 TRBJ segments were identified across samples and were used for gene usage analysis of CDR3 amino acid clonotypes. COPE and FqMerger were used to merge the filtered high-quality paired reads into contigs. Contigs were aligned with BLAST to IMGT TRBV, TRBD and TRBJ reference genes, and CDR3 was defined per IMGT. Clonotypes above 0.1% frequency were classified as highly expanded clones. Shannon entropy was used to measure repertoire diversity, and the Gini coefficient was used to measure V-J evenness. A clonotype was considered public if more than one individual shared it. TCRdb ran its own pipeline on the public reads, namely fastp trimming at Q25 and MiXCR clone calling, and kept in-frame beta chains. Each record represents a unique CDR3 protein, reported with the most common genes and DNA among its rows. It is TCRdb's table, rather than the study itself, that gives the V and J calls and clone size. In this sample the table shows about 440,000 distinct CDR3 sequences, about a sixth of which occur a single time. The ten largest clones capture about 11% of the sample.

The data were also submitted as part of a second study, on T cells in Graves' hyperthyroidism and ophthalmopathy. Per that second paper: A patient counted as having stable Graves' hyperthyroidism if no progression to ophthalmopathy occurred over 18 months of follow-up. Hyperthyroidism patients were aged 18 to 65 years and newly diagnosed, with disease duration of less than 2 months. Exclusion was applied to patients with uncontrolled infections, other autoimmune diseases, pregnancy or lactation. Diagnoses were established on the basis of clinical symptoms, serum thyroxine and TRAb, thyroid ultrasound, and orbital computed tomography. For the first round of RT-PCR on the TCR CDR3, the HTBI primer set was used together with the Qiagen OneStep RT-PCR kit. Most expanded thyroid clonotypes (frequency above 0.001) were also found in blood, which suggests that blood repertoires may mirror thyroid immune responses. A model built on a 13 V-J signature distinguished ophthalmopathy from stable hyperthyroidism, reaching around 87% sensitivity and about 81% specificity in cross-validation and 80%/75% in testing. In validation, progression to ophthalmopathy was predicted by the model with 55% to 71% sensitivity and approximately 78% specificity, a median of approximately 6.5 months before onset. To identify distinguishing TCR V-J signatures, a discovery cohort of around 98 patients was used, comprising some 45 with Graves' ophthalmopathy and 55 to 65 with stable Graves' hyperthyroidism. Whether ophthalmopathy could be predicted prospectively was tested in an independent validation cohort made up of approximately 19 hyperthyroidism patients plus 17 patients who later progressed to ophthalmopathy. The 80 to 100 discovery patients were randomly divided into training and test sets at a 7:3 ratio. Thyroid tissue and blood T-cell repertoires from six Graves' hyperthyroidism patients were also compared in the study. After blood sampling, hyperthyroidism patients were treated with methimazole at a starting dose of 30 mg daily, and ophthalmopathy patients were treated with high-dose intravenous methylprednisolone. Libraries were constructed in a second round of multiplex PCR, after which size selection and purification were performed. Sequencing of the libraries was done on an Illumina HiSeq2000 using paired-end 100 bp reads. Raw data were processed with SOAPnuke, discarding reads with adapters, uncalled bases, mean Phred below 15, or no exact constant-primer or identifier match. COPE v1.2.5 was used to merge high-quality paired reads, and clonotypes were defined as unique nucleotide sequences. MiTCR v1.1 was used to align clonotypes to the IMGT TRBV, TRBD and TRBJ reference segments. The analysis was restricted to V-J combinations with a frequency above 0.0001, which together covered around 99% of the repertoires. The TCS score was defined as the ratio of F50 (clonal expansion) to E x V (chaos), calculated using BLOSUM62-based TCRdist between CDR3 peptides within each V-J. Welch's t-statistics and random forest reduced roughly 540 V-J features to fewer than 15, which were used in a naive Bayes classifier (R e1071). No statistical method was used to fix the sample size in advance, and group allocation was not hidden from the investigators. The paper describes TCR Vbeta CDR3 sequencing of 120 to 150 peripheral blood samples, made up of fewer than 50 ophthalmopathy patients, 70 to 75 hyperthyroidism patients and some 17 progressor patients.

The source was peripheral blood mononuclear cells (PBMCs), collected at new diagnosis, from a patient treated with antithyroid drugs. The source of this sequence is a woman aged 25 to 39 with Graves disease. Donor details come from another sample of the same person, matched by shared clones. The rearrangement combines TRBV5-6 with TRBJ1-4; the best D guess is TRBD1, with 5 bases matching. The DNA reads TGTGCCAGCAGCTTAATAGGGGCGAGAAATGAAAAACTGTTTTTT. It encodes CASSLIGARNEKLFF.